The next 26 T cell receptor beta chains were all read from a single sample in a study of cytomegalovirus exposure and HLA in healthy donors. The PCR had 60 Vbeta and 13 Jbeta primers. Some clones are missing from TCRdb's copy, which holds only in-frame ones; the method was immunoSEQ multiplex PCR. The table has under 300,000 clones, around 66% seen once; the top ten hold approximately 2.1%. Material: PBMCs. The receptors were gathered from a female donor in good health and CMV-seronegative.

This clone has only one observation. This chain uses TRBV7-6 with TRBJ2-1; 10 bases agree with TRBD2. Germline-derived CDR1 and CDR2 are SGHVS and FNYEAQ. This CDR3 comprises 14 residues. The V and J ends lost 5 bases and 5 bases, in that order; junction bases with no gene match: 3. In DNA form, the CDR3 reads TGTGCCAGCAGCATTCTAGCGGGAGACAATGAGCAGTTCTTC. Residues: CASSILAGDNEQFF. The complete variable domain, with remaining parts taken from reference TRBV7-6 and TRBJ2-1, reads GAGVSQSPRYKVTKRGQDVALRCDPISGHVSLYWYRQALGQGPEFLTYFNYEAQQDKSGLPNDRFSAERPEGSISTLTIQRTEQRDSAMYRCASSILAGDNEQFFGPGTRLTVL.

V and J are TRBV19 and TRBJ2-1; 12 nucleotides align to TRBD2. Unmatched junction bases numbered 6, after V lost 6 bases and J lost 6 bases. This CDR3 contains 15 residues. Per germline, CDR1 LNHDA and CDR2 SQIVND (reference sequence). The CDR3, as DNA: TGTGCCAGTAGGCCTGGGACTAGCGGGCTCAATGAGCAGTTCTTC. Translation: CASRPGTSGLNEQFF.

J is TRBJ2-1 and V is TRBV5-1, with TRBD1 as a possible D gene (6 bases). This CDR3 is built from 16 residues. The V and J ends lost 3 bases and 7 bases respectively, with 20 bases between them. Germline assignment: CDR1 SGHRS and CDR2 YFSETQ. The CDR3 is CASSSADSLRRNEQFF. CDR3 nucleotides: TGCGCCAGCAGCTCCGCGGACAGCCTCCGACGGAATGAGCAGTTCTTC. Full variable domain (outside the CDR3, taken from reference TRBV5-1 and TRBJ2-1): KAGVTQTPRYLIKTRGQQVTLSCSPISGHRSVSWYQQTPGQGLQFLFEYFSETQRNKGNFPGRFSGRQFSNSRSEMNVSTLELGDSALYLCASSSADSLRRNEQFFGPGTRLTVL.

V and J are TRBV21-1 and TRBJ2-1; the table's D call, TRBD2, has no DNA check behind it. TRBV21-1 represents a pseudogene. This CDR3 is 15 amino acids long. The CDR3 DNA reads as TGTGCCAGCAGCAAAGGCGGGCCCTACTACAATGAGCAGTTCTTC. Encoded protein: CASSKGGPYYNEQFF.

This clone has just one count. The J gene is TRBJ2-7, the V gene TRBV5-1; 8 nucleotides match TRBD1. CDR1 is SGHRS and CDR2 is YFSETQ in the germline V gene. The junction had 2 bases not matched to a gene; V was cut back by 0 bases and J by 6 bases. CDR3 length: 13 residues. The CDR3, as DNA: TGCGCCAGCAGCTTGGTGACAGGGGCCGAGCAGTACTTC. This codes for CASSLVTGAEQYF.

This chain joins TRBV25-1 and TRBJ1-1; perhaps TRBD1 as D (5 bases). Trimming took off 1 base at V and 2 bases at J, with 11 bases between the two ends. Germline CDR1 is MGHDK and CDR2 is SYGVNS. The CDR3 loop spans 15 amino acids. The CDR3 DNA sequence: TGTGCCAGCAGTGAATCTCGGCAGGGTAACACTGAAGCTTTCTTT. Its translation: CASSESRQGNTEAFF.

V and J are TRBV19 and TRBJ2-1; possibly TRBD2 for D (5 bases). There are 13 residues in the CDR3. V was shortened by 7 bases and J by 0 bases, with 7 bases between the two germline ends. CDR1 LNHDA and CDR2 SQIVND come from the germline V gene (reference sequence). CDR3 DNA sequence: TGTGCCAGTATGGGGAGCTCCTACAATGAGCAGTTCTTC. It encodes CASMGSSYNEQFF.

This chain joins TRBV2 and TRBJ2-1; D may be TRBD1 (6 bases). V was pared by 7 bases and J by 5 bases, with 12 bases between. Germline V gene sequence: CDR1 SNHLY, CDR2 FYNNEI. The CDR3 has 13 amino acids. The CDR3 is CASMMGANNEQFF. The CDR3, as DNA: TGTGCCAGCATGATGGGGGCTAACAATGAGCAGTTCTTC.

This clone was counted once. The gene calls are TRBV28 and TRBJ2-7, with TRBD1 matching over 7 bases. CDR3 size: 15 residues. J gave up 0 bases and V 6 bases, and 8 bases lay outside the gene matches. Germline V gives CDR1 MDHEN, CDR2 SYDVKM. In DNA, the CDR3 is TGTGCCAGCAGCTGGCCAGGGACAGTCTCCTACGAGCAGTACTTC. This translates into CASSWPGTVSYEQYF.

V gene TRBV7-6 combines with J gene TRBJ2-6, with TRBD1 matching over 8 bases. With 2 bases clipped from V and 1 base from J, the junction kept 7 bases outside the gene matches. There are 18 residues in the CDR3. Germline V gene lookup returns CDR1 SGHVS and CDR2 FNYEAQ. Here the CDR3 DNA reads TGTGCCAGCAGCTTACCCCGGACAGGGAGGTCTGGGGCCAACGTCCTGACTTTC. It codes for CASSLPRTGRSGANVLTF.

The rearrangement uses TRBV7-2 and TRBJ1-2; D might be TRBD1 (6 bases). Germline CDR1 is SGHTA and CDR2 is FQGNSA. V lost 1 base and J 5 bases, leaving 14 bases between the germline ends. CDR3 size: 15 residues. CDR3 in amino acids: CASSLDDRPYYGYTF. DNA for the CDR3: TGTGCCAGCAGCTTAGATGACAGGCCATATTATGGCTACACCTTC.

The chain is built from TRBV2 and TRBJ1-1, with 8 bases aligning to TRBD1. This CDR3 comprises 13 residues. With V trimmed by 7 bases and J by 8 bases, 9 bases remained unmatched. Germline CDR1 is SNHLY and CDR2 is FYNNEI. The CDR3 loop is CASIETGVREAFF. In DNA form, the CDR3 reads TGTGCCAGCATTGAGACAGGGGTTAGAGAAGCTTTCTTT.

As to this clone: Other DNA sequences in this specimen translate into the identical CDR3. The chain joins TRBV4-2 to TRBJ2-3; 11 nucleotides line up with TRBD2. Germline trimming cut 8 bases from V and 9 bases from J; bases unmatched to any gene: 13. This CDR3 comprises 15 residues. CDR1 LGHNA and CDR2 YNFKEQ come from the germline V gene. Here the CDR3 DNA reads TGTGCCAGCCGATCGGTAGCGGGAGGGTTTCGAACGCAGTATTTT. This sequence encodes CASRSVAGGFRTQYF.

The J gene is TRBJ1-4, the V gene TRBV30, with D unresolved. The CDR3 is 13 residues long. Trimming cost V 1 base and J 4 bases, with 7 bases left between them. The germline gives CDR1 GTSNPN, CDR2 SVGIG (reference sequence). In DNA, the CDR3 is TGTGCCTGGAGTGGAACAGTTAATGAAAAACTGTTTTTT. Translating it yields CAWSGTVNEKLFF.

The chain has TRBV5-6 and TRBJ2-3, with TRBD1 as a possible D gene (8 bases). CDR3 size: 14 residues. Germline CDR1 and CDR2: SGHDT and YYEEEE. V was pared by 5 bases and J by 4 bases, with 14 bases between. This chain's CDR3 is CASRDTGGADTQYF. The CDR3 coding sequence is TGTGCCAGCAGGGATACAGGGGGGGCAGATACGCAGTATTTT.

The CDR3 reads CSVASGRNNQPQHF. In nucleotides, the CDR3 is TGCAGCGTTGCCTCCGGCAGGAACAATCAGCCCCAGCATTTT. The rearrangement uses TRBV29-1 and TRBJ1-5; D not resolved. CDR1 is SQVTM and CDR2 is ANQGSEA in the germline V gene. CDR3 length equals 14 residues. The V end lost 4 bases, the J end lost 3 bases, and 13 bases lay between the germline ends.

This chain uses TRBV5-1 with TRBJ2-7, with a tentative D call TRBD1 (6 bases). Germline CDR1 SGHRS, CDR2 YFSETQ. The CDR3 has 15 residues. Trimming took off 0 bases at V and 5 bases at J, with 15 bases between the two ends. The CDR3 sequence: CASSLVGTGIDEQYF. CDR3 nucleotide sequence: TGCGCCAGCAGCTTGGTCGGTACAGGGATAGACGAGCAGTACTTC.

The gene calls are TRBV10-3 and TRBJ2-7; D gene unclear. With 5 bases removed from V and 3 bases from J, the gap between germline ends came to 8 bases. The CDR3 is 12 amino acids. The germline V gene has CDR1 ENHRY and CDR2 SYGVKD. The CDR3 DNA is TGTGCCATCAGTCAGGTGGGCTACGAGCAGTACTTC. It is translated as CAISQVGYEQYF.

The chain carries TRBV7-9 and TRBJ2-1; D gene uncertain. This CDR3 region has 10 residues. From germline, CDR1 is SEHNR and CDR2 FQNEAQ (reference sequence). V lost 6 bases, J lost 8 bases, and 5 bases lay in between. CDR3 DNA: TGTGCCAGCAGTTCCTATGAGCAGTTCTTC. It codes for CASSSYEQFF.

The gene calls are TRBV11-2 and TRBJ1-2, with 7 bases aligning to TRBD1. The germline gives CDR1 SGHAT, CDR2 FQNNGV. The CDR3 has 16 amino acids. V shed 6 bases, J shed 5 bases, and the junction held 15 bases outside the gene matches. CDR3 amino acids: CASSIDRVQPFYGYTF. The CDR3 nucleotides read TGTGCCAGCAGTATAGACAGGGTCCAACCCTTTTATGGCTACACCTTC.

V is TRBV29-1 and J is TRBJ1-2, with a tentative D call TRBD1 (6 bases). Deletions cut 6 bases from V and 4 bases from J, with 9 bases between. The length of the CDR3 is 11 residues. Germline CDR1 SQVTM, CDR2 ANQGSEA. CDR3 coding DNA: TGCAGCGTGGGGGGGGCCTATGGCTACACCTTC. Encoded protein: CSVGGAYGYTF.

The chain combines TRBV28 with TRBJ2-7; D ambiguous. The CDR3 spans 13 residues. Germline CDR1 and CDR2: MDHEN and SYDVKM. Trimming left V 2 bases short and J 11 bases short, with 16 bases between. CDR3 in DNA: TGTGCCAGCAGTTTACGTCCGGCTCTTCAGGAGTACTTC. Amino acids: CASSLRPALQEYF.

The chain joins TRBV5-1 to TRBJ2-1; 10 positions agree with TRBD2. Germline assignment: CDR1 SGHRS and CDR2 YFSETQ. Trimming removed 3 bases from V and 6 bases from J; junction bases left unmatched: 9. This CDR3 spans 16 amino acids. DNA of the CDR3: TGCGCCAGCAGCTACACTCTAGCGGGAGAGGCCAATGAGCAGTTCTTC. It is translated as CASSYTLAGEANEQFF.

Only one count was recorded for this clone. V and J are TRBV5-5 and TRBJ2-1; a possible D gene is TRBD2 (5 bases). From germline, CDR1 is SGHKS and CDR2 YYEKEE (reference sequence). Trimming pared 3 bases from V and 4 bases from J, leaving 8 bases between. CDR3 length: 13 residues. Written as DNA, the CDR3 is TGTGCCAGCAGCTGGGAGAGGTACAATGAGCAGTTCTTC. It translates to CASSWERYNEQFF.

This clone is a singleton in its sample. The CDR3 here is CASSDRGTTGNTIYF. The CDR3 DNA is TGTGCCAGCAGTGACAGGGGAACTACTGGAAACACCATATATTTT. V and J are TRBV6-1 and TRBJ1-3, with a weak D call TRBD1 (6 bases). Germline assignment: CDR1 MNHNS and CDR2 SASEGT. The V gene lost 3 bases and the J gene lost 2 bases, with 11 bases spanning the gap. This CDR3 contains 15 residues.

V and J are TRBV27 and TRBJ2-5, with 9 bases that match TRBD1. The trim removed 8 bases at V and 7 bases at J, leaving 17 bases unmatched. From germline, CDR1 is MNHEY and CDR2 SMNVEV (reference sequence). The length of the CDR3 is 16 residues. The CDR3 DNA reads TGTGCCAGCGCGAGGACAGGGGAAATCGGTAGGAGGACCCAGTACTTC. This codes for CASARTGEIGRRTQYF.